This is a list of T cell receptor beta chains from one sample in a study of cytomegalovirus exposure and HLA in healthy donors. Sequencing was performed with immunoSEQ multiplex PCR; in TCRdb, only in-frame clones are kept and a portion is missing. The data contain around 92,000 clones, 65% to 80% of them singletons. The sequenced sample was PBMCs. The source of these receptors is a woman aged 70-85 years in good health and CMV-seropositive. The conserved cysteine and the conserved F or W are not part of the CDR3 here. Each record gives: V gene, J gene, CDR3 protein.

TRBV10-1,TRBJ2-3,ASSESGTGGTQY
TRBV2,TRBJ2-7,ASSGGQYEQY
TRBV19,TRBJ2-5,ASTPGQGRRGETQY
TRBV2,TRBJ1-1,ASSLGTVQAF
TRBV19,TRBJ2-5,ASSSLASGETQY
TRBV5-1,.,ASRLWFSYEQY
TRBV28,TRBJ1-2,ASSLQGGFTGGYT
TRBV10-3,TRBJ2-5,ATRAETQY
TRBV27,TRBJ2-1,ASSLAGPYNEQF
TRBV18,TRBJ2-3,ASSLTSGSLADTQY
TRBV11-2,TRBJ2-7,ASCLAGGGEQY
TRBV29-1,TRBJ2-3,SVPPGGTSGPGY
TRBV6-1,TRBJ1-4,ASRSPYSGEKLF
TRBV28,TRBJ1-5,ASTQGGVGLGRLNQPQH
TRBV27,TRBJ2-3,ASSPGVGYTQY
TRBV27,TRBJ1-5,ASSPTAGSNQPQH
TRBV18,TRBJ2-1,ASSPGTSGTDNEQF
TRBV7-9,TRBJ2-1,ASSTGVSSYNEQF
TRBV9,TRBJ2-1,ASSVEGSGAYNEQF
TRBV19,TRBJ1-4,ATTQDRVATNEKLF
TRBV5-1,TRBJ2-3,ASSLDGRNTDTQY
TRBV19,TRBJ2-7,ASSFRLAGPYEQY
TRBV19,TRBJ1-2,ASSIQSRTTNYGYT
TRBV19,TRBJ2-2,ASSIIERRGRNTGELF
TRBV16,TRBJ2-3,ASSQFVYTQY
TRBV27,TRBJ2-5,ASRLLGGDRPFYRETQY
TRBV30,TRBJ1-6,AYGDRGFYNSPLH
TRBV28,TRBJ2-5,AIAGQGGETQY
TRBV4-2,TRBJ1-5,ASSLGGERNQPQH
TRBV7-8,TRBJ1-5,ASTGRGGDQPQH
TRBV27,TRBJ2-5,ASSRAGTSGETQY
TRBV7-9,TRBJ2-7,SSSFRARPYEQY
TRBV29-1,TRBJ1-2,SVEDRYGQDGYT
TRBV25-1,TRBJ2-2,ASSGTFGELF
TRBV11-2,TRBJ2-1,ASRPTSGGGEQF